This record concerns one TCR beta chain sequence. Its antigen remains unidentified. The data were taken from a study of blood T cells in healthy people across ages. Trimming cost V 1 base and J 3 bases, with 13 bases left between them. CDR3 length: 15 amino acids. From germline, CDR1 is SGHDT and CDR2 YYEEEE. With a J-beta primer mix and a sample-barcoded 5' primer, a second PCR ran about 6 to 11 cycles. In TCRdb, the 5' RACE reads were re-called with MiXCR into one record per CDR3 protein. The sample lists about 750,000 distinct CDR3 sequences; roughly 50% were seen once. Study conclusions and caveats: Whereas aged donors had fewer naive CD4+ cells, long-lived donors had more of them and higher diversity.

Sequenced material: blood. The chain has TRBV5-6 and TRBJ2-5; maybe TRBD1 (5 bases). This clonotype was sampled from an elderly man in good health. CDR3 region: CASSLRVTREETQYF. The CDR3 DNA follows: TGTGCCAGCAGCTTGCGGGTTACCAGGGAAGAGACCCAGTACTTC.